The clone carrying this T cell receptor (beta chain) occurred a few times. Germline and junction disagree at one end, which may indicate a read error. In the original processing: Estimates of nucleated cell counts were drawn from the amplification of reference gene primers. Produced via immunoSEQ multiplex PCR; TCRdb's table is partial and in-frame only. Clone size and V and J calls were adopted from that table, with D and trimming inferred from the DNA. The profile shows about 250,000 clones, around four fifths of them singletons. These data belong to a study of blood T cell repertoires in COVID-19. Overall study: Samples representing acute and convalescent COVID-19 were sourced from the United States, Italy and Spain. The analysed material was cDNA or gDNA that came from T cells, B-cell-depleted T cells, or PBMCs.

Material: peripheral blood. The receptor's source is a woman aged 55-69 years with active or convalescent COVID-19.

The CDR3 bases are TGTGCCAGTGGTATAGGGAGACAGGGTGAAGCTTTCTTT. It yields the protein CASGIGRQGEAFF. The rearrangement links TRBV19 to TRBJ1-1; 7 nucleotides agree with TRBD1. CDR1 and CDR2 from the germline V gene are LNHDA and SQIVND (reference sequence). This CDR3 has 13 amino acids.